Listed below are T cell receptor beta chains from one sample, sequenced in a study of response to subunit inactivated influenza vaccine. TCRdb ran MiXCR on the RT-PCR reads and lists one entry per CDR3 protein. The sample shows 300,000 to 350,000 distinct CDR3 sequences, over 20% of them seen only once. The sequencing here drew on PBMCs from blood, taken less than 22 months after vaccination. Source of these receptors: a man aged 50-75 years who received an inactivated influenza vaccine. Both conserved end residues are part of each CDR3. Each record gives: CDR3 protein, CDR3 DNA, D gene, clone size, V gene, J gene. The D gene is left open where the match is weak. Clone size is shown for a subset of rows, as once, few, many or a class of expanded clone.

CDR3 protein: CASSPPGGRENTIYF
CDR3 DNA: TGTGCCAGCAGTCCCCCTGGGGGGCGCGAAAACACCATATATTTT
D gene: -
clone size: -
V gene: TRBV28
J gene: TRBJ1-3

CDR3 protein: CASSPGFSNQPQHF
CDR3 DNA: TGTGCCAGCAGCCCCGGTTTTAGCAATCAGCCCCAGCATTTT
D gene: -
clone size: -
V gene: TRBV7-2
J gene: TRBJ1-5

CDR3 protein: CASSPYSQGLTYEQYF
CDR3 DNA: TGTGCCAGCAGCCCCTACTCCCAGGGGCTTACCTACGAGCAGTACTTC
D gene: -
clone size: -
V gene: TRBV3-1
J gene: TRBJ2-7

CDR3 protein: CASSLLSGRNTEAFF
CDR3 DNA: TGTGCCAGCAGCTTATTGTCAGGAAGAAACACTGAAGCTTTCTTT
D gene: -
clone size: few
V gene: TRBV7-9
J gene: TRBJ1-1

CDR3 protein: CASSKRQVPDTQYF
CDR3 DNA: TGTGCCAGCAGCAAACGACAGGTCCCAGATACGCAGTATTTT
D gene: -
clone size: few
V gene: TRBV5-6
J gene: TRBJ2-3

CDR3 protein: CASSRTGRPQPQHF
CDR3 DNA: TGTGCCAGCAGCAGAACAGGGCGGCCTCAGCCCCAGCATTTT
D gene: -
clone size: few
V gene: TRBV7-9
J gene: TRBJ1-5

CDR3 protein: CASTLDRGQPQHF
CDR3 DNA: TGTGCCAGCACCCTAGACAGGGGTCAGCCCCAGCATTTT
D gene: TRBD1
clone size: -
V gene: TRBV2
J gene: TRBJ1-5

CDR3 protein: CAWRKNWDRSIEQFF
CDR3 DNA: TGTGCCTGGAGGAAGAATTGGGACAGATCTATTGAGCAGTTCTTC
D gene: TRBD1
clone size: -
V gene: TRBV30
J gene: TRBJ2-1

CDR3 protein: CASSINPAEPQHF
CDR3 DNA: TGTGCCAGTAGTATCAACCCCGCGGAGCCCCAGCATTTT
D gene: -
clone size: many
V gene: TRBV19
J gene: TRBJ1-5

CDR3 protein: CASSLISSAQPQHF
CDR3 DNA: TGTGCCAGCAGCTTGATCTCCTCCGCGCAGCCCCAGCATTTT
D gene: -
clone size: many
V gene: TRBV5-6
J gene: TRBJ1-5

CDR3 protein: CASSYSYAGGSTDTQYF
CDR3 DNA: TGTGCCAGCAGTTACTCGTATGCGGGGGGAAGCACAGATACGCAGTATTTT
D gene: TRBD2
clone size: few
V gene: TRBV6-5
J gene: TRBJ2-3

CDR3 protein: CASSPPKTYTTEQYF
CDR3 DNA: TGTGCCAGCTCACCGCCCAAGACGTACACAACCGAGCAGTACTTC
D gene: -
clone size: -
V gene: TRBV18
J gene: TRBJ2-7

CDR3 protein: CSVEGQGRMNEQFF
CDR3 DNA: TGCAGCGTTGAGGGACAGGGGCGTATGAATGAGCAGTTCTTC
D gene: TRBD1
clone size: few
V gene: TRBV29-1
J gene: TRBJ2-1

CDR3 protein: CASSPDSGNSPLHF
CDR3 DNA: TGTGCCAGCAGCCCCGACAGTGGTAATTCACCCCTCCACTTT
D gene: -
clone size: -
V gene: TRBV3-1
J gene: TRBJ1-6

CDR3 protein: CASLTGSNTGELFF
CDR3 DNA: TGTGCCAGCTTAACAGGGTCGAACACCGGGGAGCTGTTTTTT
D gene: -
clone size: few
V gene: TRBV28
J gene: TRBJ2-2

CDR3 protein: CSAQTVLNSPLHF
CDR3 DNA: TGCAGCGCTCAGACAGTCCTTAATTCACCCCTCCACTTT
D gene: -
clone size: -
V gene: TRBV29-1
J gene: TRBJ1-6

CDR3 protein: CASSLRNPYGYTF
CDR3 DNA: TGTGCCAGCAGCTTACGGAACCCCTATGGCTACACCTTC
D gene: -
clone size: few
V gene: TRBV7-9
J gene: TRBJ1-2

CDR3 protein: CASSYDGNYEQYF
CDR3 DNA: TGTGCCAGCAGTTATGACGGCAACTACGAGCAGTACTTC
D gene: -
clone size: few
V gene: TRBV6-5
J gene: TRBJ2-7

CDR3 protein: CASSLGQGRQPQHF
CDR3 DNA: TGTGCCAGCAGCCTGGGACAGGGACGTCAGCCCCAGCATTTT
D gene: TRBD1
clone size: few
V gene: TRBV12-3/TRBV12-4
J gene: TRBJ1-5

CDR3 protein: CASSLDRTGETQYF
CDR3 DNA: TGTGCTAGCAGTTTAGACCGTACGGGAGAGACCCAGTACTTC
D gene: -
clone size: -
V gene: TRBV7-7
J gene: TRBJ2-5

CDR3 protein: CASSLALQPNTEAFF
CDR3 DNA: TGTGCCAGCAGTTTAGCCCTGCAGCCGAACACTGAAGCTTTCTTT
D gene: -
clone size: -
V gene: TRBV6-2/TRBV6-3
J gene: TRBJ1-1

CDR3 protein: CSARDSQDSQETQYF
CDR3 DNA: TGCAGTGCTAGAGATTCGCAGGACAGTCAAGAGACCCAGTACTTC
D gene: -
clone size: few
V gene: TRBV20-1
J gene: TRBJ2-5